Shown below are 6 T cell receptor beta chains from a single sample sequenced in a study of blood T cell repertoires in COVID-19. Assay: immunoSEQ multiplex PCR; the TCRdb copy retains only in-frame clones and omits some. The sample has under 250,000 clones, approximately 83% seen once; the top ten hold 3% to 4%. Sequenced input: PBMCs or T cells enriched from blood (not recorded which). The receptors derive from a woman aged 55-69 years who had recovered from COVID-19.

This clone was observed once. The gene calls are TRBV4-1 and TRBJ2-3, with 8 positions matching TRBD2. The V gene's germline CDR1 is MGHRA and CDR2 YSYEKL. The CDR3 contains 22 residues. Germline trimming cut 0 bases from V and 3 bases from J; bases unmatched to any gene: 23. CDR3: CASSQEWANSGGRGSMTDTQYF. The CDR3 DNA is TGCGCCAGCAGCCAAGAATGGGCTAACTCGGGAGGGCGGGGCTCGATGACAGATACGCAGTATTTT.

The chain employs TRBV18 and TRBJ2-2; D is perhaps TRBD1 (5 bases). The CDR3 covers 15 residues. Trimming pared 3 bases from V and 3 bases from J, leaving 11 bases between. The germline V gene encodes CDR1 KGHSH and CDR2 LQKENI. CDR3 sequence (DNA): TGTGCCAGCTCACCCCGACAGATCGACACCGGGGAGCTGTTTTTT. Residues: CASSPRQIDTGELFF.

The chain couples TRBV6-6 to TRBJ1-6; TRBD1 is a possible D gene (5 bases). Germline values: CDR1 MNHNY, CDR2 SVGAGI (reference sequence). V was trimmed by 4 bases and J by 7 bases, leaving 11 bases between them. The CDR3 sequence is 14 residues long. The CDR3 protein is CASSSPRVNSPLHF. In DNA form, the CDR3 reads TGTGCCAGCAGTTCCCCCAGGGTCAATTCACCCCTCCACTTT.

This chain connects TRBV7-9 to TRBJ1-2, with 9 bases aligning to TRBD1. Germline values: CDR1 SEHNR, CDR2 FQNEAQ (reference sequence). CDR3 length equals 14 residues. V lost 5 bases and J lost 3; bases outside the gene matches: 4. CDR3 region: CASSNTGGDYGYTF. CDR3 DNA: TGTGCCAGCAGCAACACAGGGGGCGACTATGGCTACACCTTC.

The table lists this clone with a few counts. The gene calls are TRBV2 and TRBJ1-5; the match to TRBD1 covers 10 bases. The V and J ends lost 6 bases and 4 bases, in that order; junction bases with no gene match: 12. Germline V gives CDR1 SNHLY, CDR2 FYNNEI. The CDR3 sequence is 17 residues long. The CDR3 coding sequence is TGTGCCAGCAGCCCCCGGGGGACAGGGGCCATTAATCAGCCCCAGCATTTT. Amino acids: CASSPRGTGAINQPQHF.

The rearrangement uses TRBV12-5 and TRBJ2-5; 9 nucleotides match TRBD1. This CDR3 comprises 13 residues. Germline V gives CDR1 LGHNT, CDR2 FRNRAP. J lost 4 bases, V lost 6 bases, and 3 bases had no gene match. The CDR3 nucleotides read TGTGCTAGTGGATGGACAGGGGTAGAGACCCAGTACTTC. The encoded protein is CASGWTGVETQYF. Looking up the rest from reference TRBV12-5 and TRBJ2-5 gives the full variable domain: DARVTQTPRHKVTEMGQEVTMRCQPILGHNTVFWYRQTMMQGLELLAYFRNRAPLDDSGMPKDRFSAEMPDATLATLKIQPSEPRDSAVYFCASGWTGVETQYFGPGTRLLVL.